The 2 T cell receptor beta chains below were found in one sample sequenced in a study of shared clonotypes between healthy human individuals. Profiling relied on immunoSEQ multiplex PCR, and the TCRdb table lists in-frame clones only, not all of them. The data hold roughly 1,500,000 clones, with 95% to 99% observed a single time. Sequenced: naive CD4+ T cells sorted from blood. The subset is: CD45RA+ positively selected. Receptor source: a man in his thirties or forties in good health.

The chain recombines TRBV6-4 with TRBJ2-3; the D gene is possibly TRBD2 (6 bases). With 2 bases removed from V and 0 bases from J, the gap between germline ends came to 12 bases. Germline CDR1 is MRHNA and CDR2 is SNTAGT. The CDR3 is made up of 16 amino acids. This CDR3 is CASSDGGTFSTDTQYF. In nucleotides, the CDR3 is TGTGCCAGCAGTGACGGAGGGACCTTTAGCACAGATACGCAGTATTTT.

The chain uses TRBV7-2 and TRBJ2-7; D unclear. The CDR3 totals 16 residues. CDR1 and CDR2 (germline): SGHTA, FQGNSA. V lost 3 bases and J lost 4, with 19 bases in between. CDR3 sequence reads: CASSFTPGPLVYEQYF. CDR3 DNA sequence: TGTGCCAGCAGCTTCACCCCGGGCCCACTTGTATACGAGCAGTACTTC.